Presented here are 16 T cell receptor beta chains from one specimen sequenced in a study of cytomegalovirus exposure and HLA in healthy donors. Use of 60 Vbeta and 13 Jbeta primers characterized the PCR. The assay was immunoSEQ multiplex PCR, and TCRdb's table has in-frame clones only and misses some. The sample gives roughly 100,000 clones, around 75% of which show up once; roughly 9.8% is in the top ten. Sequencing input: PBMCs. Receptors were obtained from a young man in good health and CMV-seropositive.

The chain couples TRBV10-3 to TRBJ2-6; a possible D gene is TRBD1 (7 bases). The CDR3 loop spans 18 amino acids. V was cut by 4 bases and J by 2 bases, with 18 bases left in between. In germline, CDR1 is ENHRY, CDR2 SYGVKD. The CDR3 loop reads CAISVSGGKKAGANVLTF. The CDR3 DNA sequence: TGTGCCATCAGTGTATCAGGGGGGAAGAAAGCTGGGGCCAACGTCCTGACTTTC.

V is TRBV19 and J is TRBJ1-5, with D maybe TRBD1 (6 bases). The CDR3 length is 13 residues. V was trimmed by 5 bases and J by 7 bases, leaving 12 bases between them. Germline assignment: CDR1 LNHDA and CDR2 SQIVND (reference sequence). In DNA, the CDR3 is TGTGCCAGTAGTCCTGGGACACCCCAGCCCCAGCATTTT. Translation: CASSPGTPQPQHF.

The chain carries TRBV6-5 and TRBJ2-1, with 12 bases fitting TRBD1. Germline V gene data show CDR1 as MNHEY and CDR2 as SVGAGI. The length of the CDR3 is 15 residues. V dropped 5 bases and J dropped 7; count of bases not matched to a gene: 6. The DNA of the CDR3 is TGTGCCAGCAGTAAGGGACAGGGGGCAGCAAATGAGCAGTTCTTC. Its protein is CASSKGQGAANEQFF.

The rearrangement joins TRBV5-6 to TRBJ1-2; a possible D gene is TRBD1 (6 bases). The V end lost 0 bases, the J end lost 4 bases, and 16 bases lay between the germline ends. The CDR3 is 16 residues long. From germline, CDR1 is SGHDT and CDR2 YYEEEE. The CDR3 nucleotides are TGTGCCAGCAGCTTGGAGTGGGACATCTCCGGCTATGGCTACACCTTC. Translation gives CASSLEWDISGYGYTF.

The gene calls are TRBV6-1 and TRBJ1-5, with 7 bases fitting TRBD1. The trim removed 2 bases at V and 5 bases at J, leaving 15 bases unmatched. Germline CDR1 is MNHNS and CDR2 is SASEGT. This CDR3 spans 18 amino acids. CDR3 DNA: TGTGCCAGCAGTGAATCAGTACAGGGGTCAAGCTACGATCAGCCCCAGCATTTT. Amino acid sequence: CASSESVQGSSYDQPQHF.

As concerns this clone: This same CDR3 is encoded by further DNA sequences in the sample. CDR3 nucleotide sequence: TGTGCCATCAGTAACCACGCTAGTCCCGAGGATACGCAGTATTTT. Protein sequence: CAISNHASPEDTQYF. This sequence joins TRBV10-3 and TRBJ2-3, with D unresolved. CDR1 and CDR2 (germline): ENHRY, SYGVKD. V was clipped by 5 bases and J by 6 bases, with 18 bases between them. CDR3 size: 15 residues.

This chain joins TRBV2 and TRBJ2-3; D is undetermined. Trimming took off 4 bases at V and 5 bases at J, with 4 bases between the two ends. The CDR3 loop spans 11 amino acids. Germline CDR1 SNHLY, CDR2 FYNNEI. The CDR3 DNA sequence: TGTGCCAGCAGTGCCCTAGATACGCAGTATTTT. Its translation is CASSALDTQYF.

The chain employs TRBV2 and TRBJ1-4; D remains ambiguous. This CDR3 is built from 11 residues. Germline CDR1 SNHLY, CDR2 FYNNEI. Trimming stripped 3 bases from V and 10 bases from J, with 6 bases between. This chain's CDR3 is CASSEERKLFF. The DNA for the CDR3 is TGTGCCAGCAGTGAGGAGAGAAAACTGTTTTTT.

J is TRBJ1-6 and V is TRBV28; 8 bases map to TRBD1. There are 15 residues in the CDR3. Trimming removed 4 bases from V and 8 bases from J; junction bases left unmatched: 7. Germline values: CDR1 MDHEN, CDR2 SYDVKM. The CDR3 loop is CASSSGTGTDSPLHF. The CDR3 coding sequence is TGTGCCAGCAGTTCCGGGACAGGAACGGATTCACCCCTCCACTTT.

The CDR3 nucleotides read TGTGCCAGCAGCATCAGACTAGCGGGGCGGGACACAGATACGCAGTATTTT. This sequence encodes CASSIRLAGRDTDTQYF. This chain links TRBV7-9 with TRBJ2-3; 11 positions match TRBD2. The V segment lost 5 bases and the J segment 2 bases; nucleotides outside the gene matches: 9. The CDR3 extends over 17 amino acids. CDR1 SEHNR and CDR2 FQNEAQ come from the germline V gene (reference sequence).

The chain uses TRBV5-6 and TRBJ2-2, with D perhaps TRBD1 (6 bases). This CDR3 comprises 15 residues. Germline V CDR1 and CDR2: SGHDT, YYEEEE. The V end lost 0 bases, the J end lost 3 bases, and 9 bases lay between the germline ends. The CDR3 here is CASSLGGPDTGELFF. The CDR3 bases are TGTGCCAGCAGCTTGGGGGGGCCCGACACCGGGGAGCTGTTTTTT.

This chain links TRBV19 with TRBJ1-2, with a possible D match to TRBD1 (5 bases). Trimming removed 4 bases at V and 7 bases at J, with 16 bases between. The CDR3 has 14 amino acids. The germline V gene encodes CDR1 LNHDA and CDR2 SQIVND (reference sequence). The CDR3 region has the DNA TGTGCCAGTAGTACCGCAGGGTTTAACGGTGGCTACACCTTC. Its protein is CASSTAGFNGGYTF.

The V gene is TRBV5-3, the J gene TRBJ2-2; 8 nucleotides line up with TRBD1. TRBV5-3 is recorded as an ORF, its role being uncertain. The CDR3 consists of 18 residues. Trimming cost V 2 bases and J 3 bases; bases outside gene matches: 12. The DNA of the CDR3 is TGTGCCAGAAGCTTTCTTGGTCCTACAGGGGGGTACACCGGGGAGCTGTTTTTT. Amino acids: CARSFLGPTGGYTGELFF.

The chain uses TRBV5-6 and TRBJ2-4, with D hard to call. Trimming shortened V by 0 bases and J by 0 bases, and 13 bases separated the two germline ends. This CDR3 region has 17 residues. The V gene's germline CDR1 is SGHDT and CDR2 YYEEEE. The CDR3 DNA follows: TGTGCCAGCAGCTTGGGGCAGGCTTCTTTAGCCAAAAACATTCAGTACTTC. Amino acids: CASSLGQASLAKNIQYF.

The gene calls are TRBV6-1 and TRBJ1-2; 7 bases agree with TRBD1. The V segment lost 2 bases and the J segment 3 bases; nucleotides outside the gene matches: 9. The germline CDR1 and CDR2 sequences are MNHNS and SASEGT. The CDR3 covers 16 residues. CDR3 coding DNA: TGTGCCAGCAGTGAAACCCCGGCAGGGGGGCACTATGGCTACACCTTC. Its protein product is CASSETPAGGHYGYTF.

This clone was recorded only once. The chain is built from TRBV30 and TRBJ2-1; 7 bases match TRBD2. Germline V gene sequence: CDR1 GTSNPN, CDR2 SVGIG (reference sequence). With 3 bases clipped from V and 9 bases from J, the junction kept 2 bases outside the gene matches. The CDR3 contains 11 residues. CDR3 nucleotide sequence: TGTGCCTGGAGGGGCGGGGGTGAGCAGTTCTTC. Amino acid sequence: CAWRGGGEQFF.